This T cell receptor beta chain was found in a study of TIL therapy for anti-PD-1-resistant metastatic lung cancer. On the study more broadly: Tumors carried a median 1.5 non-synonymous mutations per megabase.

The libraries were made with immunoSEQ v3. Produced via immunoSEQ multiplex PCR; TCRdb's table is partial and in-frame only. The data show about 95,000 clones, roughly 65% seen once. With 1 base clipped from V and 5 bases from J, the junction kept 5 bases outside the gene matches. Per germline, CDR1 KGHSH and CDR2 LQKENI. The CDR3 length is 16 residues. Time point in this sample: pre-treatment sample, taken before nivolumab and TIL therapy. The tumor samples were excised metastases, mostly pleural nodules or supraclavicular lymph nodes. Patients then received nivolumab; progressors got lymphodepletion, TIL and IL-2.

This sequence joins TRBV18 and TRBJ2-2; 9 bases match TRBD1. The sample here was tumor tissue, taken at baseline. The receptor's source is a person between 30 and 80 years old with non-small cell lung cancer. The DNA of the CDR3 is TGTGCCAGCTCACCACAGGGACAGGGTCGAACCGGGGAGCTGTTTTTT. Residues: CASSPQGQGRTGELFF.